The next 9 T cell receptor beta chains were all read from a single sample in a study of blood T cells in healthy people across ages (dated by TCRdb to about 2015). The library was prepared using 5' RACE. The sample was run on an Illumina HiSeq 2500. The second PCR ran for about 7 to 11 cycles and used a J-beta primer mix along with a sample-barcoded 5' primer. Using fastp trimming at Q25 and MiXCR clonotype assembly, TCRdb reanalyzed the public sequencing data and kept in-frame beta chains. Rows are combined by CDR3 protein, so each entry shows the most common genes and DNA. Across this sample there are approximately 850,000 distinct CDR3 sequences, with 40% to 50% seen only once. Roughly 19% of the sample is in the top ten clones. Sequencing was carried out using blood. The origin of the receptors is a man in his fifties or sixties in good health.

This clonotype was detected a few times. The V gene is TRBV12-3 or TRBV12-4, the J gene TRBJ2-1; the match to TRBD2 covers 13 bases. V was pared by 4 bases and J by 8 bases, with 8 bases of the junction left unmatched. The CDR3 contains 16 residues. CDR3 region: CASSSGTSGVWDEQFF. The CDR3 bases are TGTGCCAGCAGTTCCGGGACTAGCGGGGTCTGGGATGAGCAGTTCTTC.

This clonotype was found a few times. J is TRBJ1-2 and V is TRBV15, with 7 bases aligning to TRBD1. V was pared by 0 bases and J by 6 bases, with 7 bases of the junction left unmatched. This CDR3 comprises 15 residues. Germline loops: CDR1 LNHNV, CDR2 YYDKDF (reference sequence). CDR3 region: CATSREDRAFHGYTF. The CDR3 nucleotides are TGTGCCACCAGCAGAGAAGACAGGGCCTTCCATGGCTACACCTTC.

The rearrangement uses TRBV6-1 and TRBJ2-7; a possible D gene is TRBD1 (5 bases). V was trimmed by 10 bases and J by 2 bases, leaving 18 bases between them. Germline V gene sequence: CDR1 MNHNS, CDR2 SASEGT. This CDR3 contains 14 residues. This chain's CDR3 is CATSEQATTYEQYF. DNA of the CDR3: TGTGCCACATCGGAACAGGCAACGACCTACGAGCAGTACTTC.

This clonotype occurred a few times. The chain joins TRBV29-1 to TRBJ2-1, with D perhaps matching TRBD1 or TRBD2 (5 bases each). This CDR3 contains 17 residues. V dropped 5 bases and J dropped 6 bases, with 26 bases sitting between them. Germline V gene lookup returns CDR1 SQVTM and CDR2 ANQGSEA. The CDR3 loop reads CSVRARRGRESLNEQFF. CDR3 DNA: TGCAGCGTTAGAGCACGTCGGGGCAGGGAGTCCCTCAATGAGCAGTTCTTC.

The V gene is TRBV9, the J gene TRBJ2-3; D might be TRBD2 (7 bases). Germline V CDR1 and CDR2: SGDLS, YYNGEE. Trimming pared 0 bases from V and 2 bases from J, leaving 13 bases between. This CDR3 is 16 amino acids long. CDR3 region: CASSVGPGGPTDTQYF. CDR3 in DNA: TGTGCCAGCAGCGTAGGCCCCGGGGGGCCCACAGATACGCAGTATTTT.

The chain is built from TRBV9 and TRBJ2-5, with 7 bases that match TRBD1. Germline CDR1 SGDLS, CDR2 YYNGEE. The junction had 8 bases not matched to a gene; V was cut back by 1 base and J by 5 bases. The CDR3 has 15 amino acids. The CDR3 region is CASSVMGQPYETQYF. The CDR3 DNA is TGTGCCAGCAGCGTAATGGGACAGCCGTATGAGACCCAGTACTTC. Full variable domain (missing parts from reference TRBV9 and TRBJ2-5): DSGVTQTPKHLITATGQRVTLRCSPRSGDLSVYWYQQSLDQGLQFLIQYYNGEERAKGNILERFSAQQFPDLHSELNLSSLELGDSALYFCASSVMGQPYETQYFGPGTRLLVL.

The J gene is TRBJ2-3, the V gene TRBV3-1; D uncertain. Germline V gene sequence: CDR1 LGHDT, CDR2 YNNKEL (reference sequence). The V gene lost 0 bases and the J gene lost 6 bases, with 4 bases spanning the gap. The CDR3 is 12 residues long. CDR3 bases: TGTGCCAGCAGCCAAGACTACGATACGCAGTATTTT. It specifies CASSQDYDTQYF.

The rearrangement links TRBV7-8 to TRBJ2-1; D unresolved. The CDR3 totals 12 residues. V lost 2 bases, J lost 10 bases, and 9 bases lay in between. Per the germline V gene, CDR1 is SGHVS and CDR2 is FQNEAQ. The CDR3: CASSLNSPEQFF. CDR3 bases: TGTGCCAGCAGCTTAAATAGCCCGGAGCAGTTCTTC.

This clonotype appeared a few times. The rearrangement joins TRBV6-2 or TRBV6-3 to TRBJ2-5; weak D call: TRBD2 (5 bases). V was cut by 4 bases and J by 5 bases, with 14 bases left in between. This CDR3 has 14 amino acids. From germline, CDR1 is MNHEY and CDR2 SVGEGT. The CDR3 reads CASSSTRTGETQYF. CDR3 sequence (DNA): TGTGCCAGCAGTTCAACTAGGACTGGTGAGACCCAGTACTTC.